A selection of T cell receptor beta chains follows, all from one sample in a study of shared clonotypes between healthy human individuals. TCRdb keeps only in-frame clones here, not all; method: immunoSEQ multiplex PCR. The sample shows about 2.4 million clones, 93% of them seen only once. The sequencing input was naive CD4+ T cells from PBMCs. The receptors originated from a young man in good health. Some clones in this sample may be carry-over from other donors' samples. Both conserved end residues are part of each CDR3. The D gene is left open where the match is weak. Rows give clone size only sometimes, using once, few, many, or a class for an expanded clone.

CDR3aa: CASSPQGETQYF
CDR3nt: TGTGCCAGCAGCCCGCAGGGAGAGACCCAGTACTTC
abundance: once
j_gene: TRBJ2-5
d_gene: -
v_gene: TRBV9

CDR3aa: CASSFWLGETQYF
CDR3nt: TGTGCCAGCAGCTTTTGGCTAGGAGAGACCCAGTACTTC
abundance: -
j_gene: TRBJ2-5
d_gene: -
v_gene: TRBV11-2

CDR3aa: CASSALAGTDTQYF
CDR3nt: TGTGCCAGCAGCGCCCTAGCGGGAACTGATACGCAGTATTTT
abundance: -
j_gene: TRBJ2-3
d_gene: TRBD2
v_gene: TRBV9

CDR3aa: CASSSDRGGYNEQFF
CDR3nt: TGTGCCAGCAGCTCAGACAGGGGAGGGTACAATGAGCAGTTCTTC
abundance: once
j_gene: TRBJ2-1
d_gene: -
v_gene: TRBV7-3

CDR3aa: CGATGMNTEAFF
CDR3nt: TGTGGAGCGACAGGTATGAACACTGAAGCTTTCTTT
abundance: -
j_gene: TRBJ1-1
d_gene: -
v_gene: TRBV19

CDR3aa: CASRVGAVTNYGYTF
CDR3nt: TGTGCCAGCAGAGTAGGGGCAGTTACTAACTATGGCTACACCTTC
abundance: -
j_gene: TRBJ1-2
d_gene: -
v_gene: TRBV6-1

CDR3aa: CASSLGGRAFKTGELFF
CDR3nt: TGTGCCAGCAGCTTGGGGGGTAGGGCCTTTAAGACCGGGGAGCTGTTTTTT
abundance: -
j_gene: TRBJ2-2
d_gene: -
v_gene: TRBV5-4

CDR3aa: CASSQGSSGANVLTF
CDR3nt: TGTGCCAGTAGTCAAGGGAGCTCTGGGGCCAACGTCCTGACTTTC
abundance: -
j_gene: TRBJ2-6
d_gene: -
v_gene: TRBV19

CDR3aa: CASSKDRIRNQPQHF
CDR3nt: TGTGCCAGCAGCAAAGACCGAATCCGCAATCAGCCCCAGCATTTT
abundance: -
j_gene: TRBJ1-5
d_gene: -
v_gene: TRBV28

CDR3aa: CASSPDTSAVSNQPQHF
CDR3nt: TGTGCCAGCTCACCCGACACCTCTGCTGTAAGCAATCAGCCCCAGCATTTT
abundance: -
j_gene: TRBJ1-5
d_gene: -
v_gene: TRBV18

CDR3aa: CASSPPYGGGNTIYF
CDR3nt: TGTGCCAGCTCACCACCCTATGGAGGGGGAAACACCATATATTTT
abundance: -
j_gene: TRBJ1-3
d_gene: -
v_gene: TRBV18

CDR3aa: CASSQAGTGSGYTF
CDR3nt: TGCGCCAGCAGCCAAGCCGGGACAGGCAGCGGCTACACCTTC
abundance: -
j_gene: TRBJ1-2
d_gene: TRBD1
v_gene: TRBV4-3

CDR3aa: CASSPRQGSTNTGELFF
CDR3nt: TGCGCCAGCAGCCCGCGACAGGGATCGACGAACACCGGGGAGCTGTTTTTT
abundance: -
j_gene: TRBJ2-2
d_gene: TRBD1
v_gene: TRBV4-3

CDR3aa: CASGFGSGNTIYF
CDR3nt: TGTGCTAGTGGTTTTGGATCTGGAAACACCATATATTTT
abundance: once
j_gene: TRBJ1-3
d_gene: -
v_gene: TRBV12-5

CDR3aa: CASRQGSNTEAFF
CDR3nt: TGCGCCAGCAGACAGGGCTCGAACACTGAAGCTTTCTTT
abundance: -
j_gene: TRBJ1-1
d_gene: -
v_gene: TRBV5-1

CDR3aa: CASSGDPMNTEAFF
CDR3nt: TGCGCCAGCAGCGGCGACCCAATGAACACTGAAGCTTTCTTT
abundance: -
j_gene: TRBJ1-1
d_gene: -
v_gene: TRBV5-1

CDR3aa: CASSQGLAGGEDTQYF
CDR3nt: TGCGCCAGCAGCCAGGGACTAGCGGGAGGTGAAGATACGCAGTATTTT
abundance: -
j_gene: TRBJ2-3
d_gene: TRBD2
v_gene: TRBV4-1

CDR3aa: CASSPWSGGYTF
CDR3nt: TGCGCCAGCAGCCCTTGGTCCGGTGGCTACACCTTC
abundance: -
j_gene: TRBJ1-2
d_gene: -
v_gene: TRBV4-1

CDR3aa: CASSLSRQGGTGELFF
CDR3nt: TGTGCCAGCAGTTTATCGCGGCAGGGTGGGACCGGGGAGCTGTTTTTT
abundance: -
j_gene: TRBJ2-2
d_gene: -
v_gene: TRBV27

CDR3aa: CASSIEGTEAFF
CDR3nt: TGTGCCAGTAGTATAGAGGGTACTGAAGCTTTCTTT
abundance: -
j_gene: TRBJ1-1
d_gene: -
v_gene: TRBV19

CDR3aa: CAWSPIGTEAFF
CDR3nt: TGTGCCTGGAGCCCGATCGGGACTGAAGCTTTCTTT
abundance: -
j_gene: TRBJ1-1
d_gene: -
v_gene: TRBV30

CDR3aa: CASSPLARNTGELFF
CDR3nt: TGTGCCAGTAGTCCGTTAGCGCGAAACACCGGGGAGCTGTTTTTT
abundance: -
j_gene: TRBJ2-2
d_gene: -
v_gene: TRBV19

CDR3aa: CASSRDRGLGYTF
CDR3nt: TGTGCCAGCAGTCGGGACAGGGGGCTCGGCTACACCTTC
abundance: -
j_gene: TRBJ1-2
d_gene: TRBD1
v_gene: TRBV28

CDR3aa: CASSGMGQGSNGYTF
CDR3nt: TGCGCCAGCAGCGGAATGGGACAGGGAAGTAATGGCTACACCTTC
abundance: -
j_gene: TRBJ1-2
d_gene: TRBD1
v_gene: TRBV5-1

CDR3aa: CASSFTHPFDGTRGNQPQHF
CDR3nt: TGTGCCAGCAGTTTTACCCACCCGTTTGACGGGACCCGGGGCAATCAGCCCCAGCATTTT
abundance: -
j_gene: TRBJ1-5
d_gene: -
v_gene: TRBV27

CDR3aa: CAISVTAASGYEQYF
CDR3nt: TGTGCCATCAGTGTCACAGCGGCTAGCGGCTACGAGCAGTACTTC
abundance: -
j_gene: TRBJ2-7
d_gene: TRBD2
v_gene: TRBV10-3

CDR3aa: CASSLNGATNEQYF
CDR3nt: TGCGCCAGCAGCTTGAACGGGGCGACGAACGAGCAGTACTTC
abundance: -
j_gene: TRBJ2-7
d_gene: -
v_gene: TRBV5-1

CDR3aa: CASSATGGGTEAFF
CDR3nt: TGTGCCAGCTCAGCGACAGGGGGCGGCACTGAAGCTTTCTTT
abundance: few
j_gene: TRBJ1-1
d_gene: TRBD1
v_gene: TRBV18

CDR3aa: CASSLAATNEKLFF
CDR3nt: TGCGCCAGCAGCTTAGCAGCAACTAATGAAAAACTGTTTTTT
abundance: -
j_gene: TRBJ1-4
d_gene: -
v_gene: TRBV5-1

CDR3aa: CASSLATGGAYEQYF
CDR3nt: TGCGCCAGCAGCTTGGCCACAGGGGGTGCCTACGAGCAGTACTTC
abundance: -
j_gene: TRBJ2-7
d_gene: TRBD1
v_gene: TRBV5-1

CDR3aa: CSVDTGNTDTQYF
CDR3nt: TGCAGCGTTGATACGGGGAACACAGATACGCAGTATTTT
abundance: -
j_gene: TRBJ2-3
d_gene: -
v_gene: TRBV29-1

CDR3aa: CASSLVWAGGPTDTQYF
CDR3nt: TGTGCCAGCAGTTTAGTGTGGGCGGGAGGGCCTACAGATACGCAGTATTTT
abundance: -
j_gene: TRBJ2-3
d_gene: TRBD2
v_gene: TRBV7-8

CDR3aa: CASSLEGLTQDTQYF
CDR3nt: TGTGCCAGCAGCTTGGAGGGACTGACTCAAGATACGCAGTATTTT
abundance: -
j_gene: TRBJ2-3
d_gene: -
v_gene: TRBV5-8

CDR3aa: CAWAGDGLAASTQYF
CDR3nt: TGTGCCTGGGCGGGGGACGGACTAGCAGCCTCAACCCAGTACTTC
abundance: -
j_gene: TRBJ2-5
d_gene: TRBD2
v_gene: TRBV30

CDR3aa: CASSLGTVYEQYF
CDR3nt: TGTGCCAGCAGTTTGGGGACTGTCTACGAGCAGTACTTC
abundance: -
j_gene: TRBJ2-7
d_gene: -
v_gene: TRBV28

CDR3aa: CASSRQEQETQYF
CDR3nt: TGTGCCAGCTCACGGCAGGAGCAAGAGACCCAGTACTTC
abundance: once
j_gene: TRBJ2-5
d_gene: -
v_gene: TRBV18

CDR3aa: CASSDPPGGYQPQHF
CDR3nt: TGTGCCAGCAGTGATCCCCCAGGGGGCTATCAGCCCCAGCATTTT
abundance: -
j_gene: TRBJ1-5
d_gene: TRBD1
v_gene: TRBV6-1

CDR3aa: CAWRLLSGRANEQFF
CDR3nt: TGTGCCTGGAGGTTATTAAGCGGGAGGGCGAATGAGCAGTTCTTC
abundance: -
j_gene: TRBJ2-1
d_gene: TRBD2
v_gene: TRBV30

CDR3aa: CASSSQRGAGNYGYTF
CDR3nt: TGTGCCAGCAGCTCCCAAAGGGGGGCGGGTAACTATGGCTACACCTTC
abundance: -
j_gene: TRBJ1-2
d_gene: -
v_gene: TRBV7-2

CDR3aa: CASSLMTNPGTDTQYF
CDR3nt: TGCGCCAGCAGCTTGATGACCAACCCGGGAACAGATACGCAGTATTTT
abundance: once
j_gene: TRBJ2-3
d_gene: -
v_gene: TRBV5-1

CDR3aa: CASSYRQGNSYGYTF
CDR3nt: TGTGCCAGCAGTTACCGTCAGGGGAATTCATATGGCTACACCTTC
abundance: -
j_gene: TRBJ1-2
d_gene: -
v_gene: TRBV6-5

CDR3aa: CASSPGGFNQPQHF
CDR3nt: TGCGCCAGCAGCCCTGGGGGATTCAATCAGCCCCAGCATTTT
abundance: -
j_gene: TRBJ1-5
d_gene: -
v_gene: TRBV5-1

CDR3aa: CASSVDSSLEQYF
CDR3nt: TGTGCCAGCAGTGTTGACAGTTCCTTGGAGCAGTACTTC
abundance: -
j_gene: TRBJ2-7
d_gene: -
v_gene: TRBV2

CDR3aa: CASSKKEGWGAQTQETQYF
CDR3nt: TGTGCCAGCAGCAAAAAAGAGGGCTGGGGGGCGCAGACCCAAGAGACCCAGTACTTC
abundance: -
j_gene: TRBJ2-5
d_gene: -
v_gene: TRBV21-1

CDR3aa: CASSQTGTYGYTF
CDR3nt: TGTGCCAGCAGCCAAACCGGGACATACGGCTACACCTTC
abundance: -
j_gene: TRBJ1-2
d_gene: -
v_gene: TRBV7-2

CDR3aa: CATSIRDSPYEQYF
CDR3nt: TGTGCCACCAGCATCCGGGACAGTCCCTACGAGCAGTACTTC
abundance: once
j_gene: TRBJ2-7
d_gene: TRBD1
v_gene: TRBV15

CDR3aa: CASSSGQTNEKLFF
CDR3nt: TGCGCCAGCAGCTCGGGACAGACAAATGAAAAACTGTTTTTT
abundance: -
j_gene: TRBJ1-4
d_gene: TRBD1
v_gene: TRBV10-1

CDR3aa: CASSVGLTAQETQYF
CDR3nt: TGTGCCAGCAGCGTTGGCCTGACAGCCCAAGAGACCCAGTACTTC
abundance: -
j_gene: TRBJ2-5
d_gene: -
v_gene: TRBV7-3

CDR3aa: CASSSGLAGPYEQYF
CDR3nt: TGCGCCAGCAGCTCCGGACTAGCGGGGCCCTACGAGCAGTACTTC
abundance: few
j_gene: TRBJ2-7
d_gene: TRBD2
v_gene: TRBV5-1

CDR3aa: CASSPGHGIYGYTF
CDR3nt: TGTGCCAGCAGTCCCGGACATGGGATCTATGGCTACACCTTC
abundance: -
j_gene: TRBJ1-2
d_gene: -
v_gene: TRBV6-6

CDR3aa: CASSYGTGPNQPQHF
CDR3nt: TGCGCCAGCAGCTACGGGACAGGGCCCAATCAGCCCCAGCATTTT
abundance: -
j_gene: TRBJ1-5
d_gene: TRBD1
v_gene: TRBV5-1

CDR3aa: CASSRGNSYNEQFF
CDR3nt: TGTGCCAGCTCTAGGGGGAACTCCTACAATGAGCAGTTCTTC
abundance: -
j_gene: TRBJ2-1
d_gene: -
v_gene: TRBV18

CDR3aa: CASSLSSYNEQFF
CDR3nt: TGTGCCAGCAGCTTGAGCTCCTACAATGAGCAGTTCTTC
abundance: -
j_gene: TRBJ2-1
d_gene: -
v_gene: TRBV14

CDR3aa: CASSPRQGAVYGYTF
CDR3nt: TGTGCCAGCAGTCCTAGACAGGGGGCGGTCTATGGCTACACCTTC
abundance: -
j_gene: TRBJ1-2
d_gene: TRBD1
v_gene: TRBV27

CDR3aa: CASSPDRGSNQPQHF
CDR3nt: TGTGCCAGCAGTCCGGACAGGGGCAGCAATCAGCCCCAGCATTTT
abundance: -
j_gene: TRBJ1-5
d_gene: TRBD1
v_gene: TRBV2

CDR3aa: CASRIQGAAFF
CDR3nt: TGTGCCAGCAGGATACAGGGAGCAGCTTTCTTT
abundance: few
j_gene: TRBJ1-1
d_gene: -
v_gene: TRBV7-8

CDR3aa: CSVGAGVVYEQYF
CDR3nt: TGCAGCGTTGGGGCAGGGGTTGTCTACGAGCAGTACTTC
abundance: -
j_gene: TRBJ2-7
d_gene: -
v_gene: TRBV29-1

CDR3aa: CATSRTANQPQHF
CDR3nt: TGTGCCACCAGCAGAACGGCAAATCAGCCCCAGCATTTT
abundance: -
j_gene: TRBJ1-5
d_gene: -
v_gene: TRBV6-5

CDR3aa: CASRGGQGPNIQYF
CDR3nt: TGTGCCTCGAGGGGGGGACAGGGGCCAAACATTCAGTACTTC
abundance: -
j_gene: TRBJ2-4
d_gene: TRBD1
v_gene: TRBV2

CDR3aa: CASSQDLNTEAFF
CDR3nt: TGTGCCAGCAGCCAAGACTTGAACACTGAAGCTTTCTTT
abundance: -
j_gene: TRBJ1-1
d_gene: -
v_gene: TRBV6-6